This T cell receptor beta chain was retrieved from a study of vaccination and CD4 T cells after COVID-19. Across the whole study: Every participant had a vaccine, which was either BNT162b2 or mRNA-1273, given in two doses. Controls had a CEFX pool, an HIV-1 Nef pool, or no peptide added.

The treatment: approximately 9-day PBMC culture with coronavirus spike peptide pools or control peptides (ViraFEST assay). Collection of the unexposed donor's CD4+ T cells took place before the COVID-19 pandemic (2011-2018). The ViraFEST method relied on peptide pools to expand antigen-specific T cells, followed by TCR sequencing. If enough cells were available, CD4+ T cells from unexposed donors were probed with SARS-CoV-2 S/N and four cold-coronavirus spikes. Cultured CD4+ T-cell DNA underwent Oncomine TCR Beta short-read sequencing. From cultured CD4+ T cells, genomic DNA was extracted. TCRdb reanalysed the PCR reads using MiXCR and keeps one entry per CDR3 protein. The sample holds fewer than 8,000 distinct CDR3 sequences; under 45% are singletons and the top ten take roughly 34%. With 4 bases removed from V and 6 bases from J, the gap between germline ends came to 8 bases. Germline CDR1 is LNHDA and CDR2 is SQIVND (reference sequence). CDR3 length: 12 amino acids.

Of note for this clonotype: The antigen remains undetermined.

V usage is TRBV19 and J usage is TRBJ2-3; no firm D call. Sequencing input: CD4+ T cells from blood, cultured in vitro. The clonotype comes from a human donor in good health. Here the CDR3 reads CASSRLEDTQYF. The CDR3 region has the DNA TGTGCCAGTAGTAGGCTGGAGGATACGCAGTATTTT.